These T cell receptor beta chains were read from a single sample in a study of shared clonotypes between healthy human individuals. The table came from immunoSEQ multiplex PCR; TCRdb's copy has only in-frame clones and leaves some out. The sample has over a million clones; about four fifths are singletons. The sample taken for sequencing was memory CD4+ T cells from PBMCs. The source is a man younger than 35 in good health. Some clones in this sample may be carry-over from other donors' samples. The CDR3 runs from the conserved cysteine through the conserved F or W. D genes are given only for firm matches. Clone size is not always given. Where it is, it says once, few, many or a class for expanded clones.

j_call,v_call,clone_size,d_call,cdr3_nt,cdr3_aa
TRBJ2-7,TRBV5-1,.,.,TGCGCCAGCAGCTTGGAACAGCCCACCTACGAGCAGTACTTC,CASSLEQPTYEQYF
TRBJ1-5,TRBV28,few,TRBD1,TGTGCCAGCAGTTTACCGGACAGGGGGCCAAGTCAGCCCCAGCATTTT,CASSLPDRGPSQPQHF
TRBJ2-7,TRBV7-2,.,.,TGTGCCAGCAGCCAGGACCCCAACAGCTACGAGCAGTACTTC,CASSQDPNSYEQYF
TRBJ2-5,TRBV7-6,.,.,TGTGCCAGCAGCTTAGGACAAGAGACCCAGTACTTC,CASSLGQETQYF
TRBJ2-1,TRBV4-1,many,.,TGCGCCAGCAGCCAAGGACTACTTGCCAATGAGCAGTTCTTC,CASSQGLLANEQFF
TRBJ1-2,TRBV14,.,.,TGTGCCAGCAGCCTCGGACAGAACTATGGCTACACCTTC,CASSLGQNYGYTF
TRBJ1-5,TRBV4-1,.,TRBD1,TGCGCCAGCAGCCAAGGCAGGGGGTACCAGCCCCAGCATTTT,CASSQGRGYQPQHF
TRBJ1-4,TRBV30,.,.,TGTGCCTGGAGTGTAGACGGGGGTGGTGAAAAACTGTTTTTT,CAWSVDGGGEKLFF
TRBJ2-4,TRBV29-1,.,.,TGCAGCGTTGAAGGACAGAGGGGGAGCATTCAGTACTTC,CSVEGQRGSIQYF
TRBJ1-2,TRBV11-2,.,.,TGTGCCAGCAGTCCGGGGTGGTTAAATGGCTACACCTTC,CASSPGWLNGYTF
TRBJ2-1,TRBV28,once,.,TGTGCCAGCAGGAGAACCGCTTCCTACAATGAGCAGTTCTTC,CASRRTASYNEQFF
TRBJ2-1,TRBV5-1,once,.,TGCGCCAGCAGCTTGTCTAGTCAGTCGGGGCGGGGGCAGTTCTTC,CASSLSSQSGRGQFF
TRBJ1-1,TRBV5-1,once,.,TGCGCCAGCAGCTTGGAAGGCAGAGAGAACACTGAAGCTTTCTTT,CASSLEGRENTEAFF
TRBJ1-5,TRBV5-4,.,.,TGTGCCAGCAGCTTGGACGGGGCAAGTAGTCAGCCCCAGCATTTT,CASSLDGASSQPQHF
TRBJ2-2,TRBV7-2,.,TRBD2,TGTGCCAGCAGCTTCTCGACTAGCGTGAACACCGGGGAGCTGTTTTTT,CASSFSTSVNTGELFF
TRBJ2-2,TRBV7-3,.,.,TGTGCCAGCAGCCCGTATGGGCCGAACACCGGGGAGCTGTTTTTT,CASSPYGPNTGELFF
TRBJ2-5,TRBV11-1,.,.,TGTGCCAGCAGCAGAGGGGGAGGTTCGGAGACCCAGTACTTC,CASSRGGGSETQYF
TRBJ1-4,TRBV27,.,TRBD1,TGTGCCAGCAGTTTATCGACAGGGGATGGGGAAAAACTGTTTTTT,CASSLSTGDGEKLFF
TRBJ1-2,TRBV20-1,.,.,TGCAGTGCCGAGGGTCGGTATGGCTACACCTTC,CSAEGRYGYTF
TRBJ1-3,TRBV5-6,.,.,TGTGCCAGCAGCGCAGGCCCCACCACTGGAAACACCATATATTTT,CASSAGPTTGNTIYF
TRBJ1-2,TRBV2,.,.,TGTGCCAGCAGCGCCGGTTTAGGACAGAATAACTATGGCTACACCTTC,CASSAGLGQNNYGYTF
TRBJ1-5,TRBV6-5,.,.,TGTGCCAGCAGTGACCCAAATCAGCCCCAGCATTTT,CASSDPNQPQHF
TRBJ2-1,TRBV20-1,once,.,TGCAGTGCTAGGGCAGCAGCGTCGCAGTTCTTC,CSARAAASQFF
TRBJ1-2,TRBV6-1,.,TRBD1,TGTGCCAGCAGTGAAATAGGGGCTAGGGGGCCCTATGGCTACACCTTC,CASSEIGARGPYGYTF
TRBJ2-1,TRBV7-3,few,TRBD2,TGTGCCAGCAGCCTAGCGGGAGGCTACAATGAGCAGTTCTTC,CASSLAGGYNEQFF
TRBJ2-3,TRBV7-3,.,.,TGTGCCAGCAGCCTAGCCCAGGGTGGGGATACGCAGTATTTT,CASSLAQGGDTQYF
TRBJ1-5,TRBV27,.,.,TGTGCCAGCGCACCCCCGGGGGGGTATCAGCCCCAGCATTTT,CASAPPGGYQPQHF
TRBJ1-1,TRBV5-1,.,TRBD1,TGCGCCAGCAGCTTGGCAGGGGGCCTGAACACTGAAGCTTTCTTT,CASSLAGGLNTEAFF
TRBJ2-3,TRBV18,.,TRBD2,TGTGCCAGCTCACCTTGGCTAGCGGTCGATAGCACAGATACGCAGTATTTT,CASSPWLAVDSTDTQYF
TRBJ2-2,TRBV28,once,.,TGTGCCACAAGACCGAACACCGGGGAGCTGTTTTTT,CATRPNTGELFF
TRBJ2-3,TRBV5-4,.,.,TGTGCCAGCAGCTTCCGGGGAGTTCCAGATACGCAGTATTTT,CASSFRGVPDTQYF
TRBJ2-7,TRBV4-1,.,.,TGCGCCAGCAGCCAAATAGGGACAACGAAACATGGCGAGCAGTACTTC,CASSQIGTTKHGEQYF
TRBJ2-7,TRBV27,.,.,TGTGCCAGCAGTTATACCCCACGGACCCGCTCCTACGAGCAGTACTTC,CASSYTPRTRSYEQYF
TRBJ1-2,TRBV4-2,.,TRBD1,TGTGCCAGCAGCCAAGTTGGGTCGGAGGGGGCGACGGATGGCTACACCTTC,CASSQVGSEGATDGYTF
TRBJ1-1,TRBV7-9,.,TRBD1,TGTGCCAGCAGCTTGTGGACAGGGGGGCTTTGGGACACTGAAGCTTTCTTT,CASSLWTGGLWDTEAFF
TRBJ2-7,TRBV9,.,TRBD1,TGTGCCAGCAGCGTTAGACAGGGTGCGGAGCAGTACTTC,CASSVRQGAEQYF
TRBJ2-1,TRBV7-3,.,TRBD2,TGTGCCAGCAGCCTCGGGCTAGCGGGGGGTAGCTCCTACAATGAGCAGTTCTTC,CASSLGLAGGSSYNEQFF
TRBJ2-7,TRBV5-8,.,.,TGTGCCAGCAGCTTGGGGGGCTACGAGCAGTACTTC,CASSLGGYEQYF
TRBJ2-3,TRBV9,.,TRBD2,TGTGCCAGCAGCGTAGGGCCTAGCGGGATAGATACGCAGTATTTT,CASSVGPSGIDTQYF
TRBJ2-1,TRBV15,.,TRBD2,TGTGCCACCAGCAAGCTAGGGACTAGAGAGTTCAATGAGCAGTTCTTC,CATSKLGTREFNEQFF
TRBJ2-2,TRBV28,.,TRBD1,TGTGCCAGCCTAAGGGACAGACCACCGAACACCGGGGAGCTGTTTTTT,CASLRDRPPNTGELFF
TRBJ2-1,TRBV9,.,TRBD2,TGTGCCAGCAGCGTAGTGCCGATGGGCGGGAGGCTAAATGAGCAGTTCTTC,CASSVVPMGGRLNEQFF
TRBJ2-7,TRBV5-1,.,.,TGCGCCAGCAGCTCAAACTCCGGGGGGCAGGATTACGAGCAGTACTTC,CASSSNSGGQDYEQYF
TRBJ2-3,TRBV11-2,.,TRBD1,TGTGCCAGCAGCAAACCCCCAGGGGGCGGCACAGATACGCAGTATTTT,CASSKPPGGGTDTQYF
TRBJ1-3,TRBV19,.,.,TGTGCCACCGCGGTTGGGGGCCCTGGAAACACCATATATTTT,CATAVGGPGNTIYF
TRBJ2-3,TRBV30,.,TRBD2,TGTGCCTGGGGACTAGCGGGGATCACAGATACGCAGTATTTT,CAWGLAGITDTQYF
TRBJ2-1,TRBV7-9,.,.,TGTGCCAGCAGCTTAGGTTGGCAGGGGTTAGTTGAGCAGTTCTTC,CASSLGWQGLVEQFF
TRBJ2-7,TRBV19,.,TRBD1,TGTGCCAGTACCGACAGGGCTTTGGGCGAGCAGTACTTC,CASTDRALGEQYF
TRBJ2-1,TRBV9,.,.,TGTGCCAGCAGCGTAACTTCGGGTGGCGGCTCCATCAATGAGCAGTTCTTC,CASSVTSGGGSINEQFF
TRBJ2-1,TRBV9,.,.,TGTGCCAGCAGCGTGAGAGGGAGTAGTCCTTACAATGAGCAGTTCTTC,CASSVRGSSPYNEQFF
TRBJ2-5,TRBV5-1,.,.,TGCGCCAGCAGCCTTGGCGGCGGACAAGAGACCCAGTACTTC,CASSLGGGQETQYF
TRBJ1-4,TRBV2,.,.,TGTGCCAGCAGCCGGGACGGGAATGAAAAACTGTTTTTT,CASSRDGNEKLFF
TRBJ2-5,TRBV18,.,.,TGTGCCAGCTCACCGGCTGGAGGGAGGTTACAAGAGACCCAGTACTTC,CASSPAGGRLQETQYF
TRBJ2-1,TRBV15,.,TRBD2,TGTGCCACCAGCAGAGTCGGGACTAGCGGGATCAATGAGCAGTTCTTC,CATSRVGTSGINEQFF
TRBJ1-2,TRBV19,.,.,TGTGCAACACTCGGGCAGGCTGACTATGGCTACACCTTC,CATLGQADYGYTF